A single sample gave rise to the 5 T cell receptor beta chains below, sequenced in a study of HIV-infected patients and healthy controls. cDNA was made from 500 ng RNA using alpha and beta constant primers. Alpha and beta chain libraries were made separately by chain-specific third strand synthesis with multiplexing indices. Each CDR3 protein gets one entry after TCRdb re-called the 5' RACE reads with MiXCR. The sample holds 8,000 to 10,000 distinct CDR3 sequences, around 5.4% seen once. Whole blood was used without fractionation, so all unsorted peripheral T cells were included. The sequenced material came from blood. These receptors originate from an adult in good health.

This clonotype is categorized as medium-sized. The CDR3, as DNA: TGTGCCAGCAGCCAAAACCTTGTGGGGGGCACTGAAGCTTTCTTT. Protein product: CASSQNLVGGTEAFF. The chain has TRBV4-2 and TRBJ1-1, with D possibly matching TRBD1 (5 bases). The CDR3 length is 15 residues. Germline V gene lookup returns CDR1 LGHNA and CDR2 YNFKEQ. The germline V and J ends were trimmed by 2 bases and 4 bases, with 14 bases remaining between them.

This clonotype was counted between two and nine times. This chain connects TRBV5-6 to TRBJ1-1; D gene ambiguous. This CDR3 spans 20 amino acids. Between the trimmed V and J ends, which lost 0 bases and 0 bases, there was a span of 24 bases. Germline CDR1 reads SGHDT; CDR2 reads YYEEEE. The CDR3, as DNA: TGTGCCAGCAGCTTGGAAACCCACACTAGCCCAGGAGCCGTGAACACTGAAGCTTTCTTT. It is translated as CASSLETHTSPGAVNTEAFF.

This clonotype was recorded many times. The rearrangement uses TRBV4-1 and TRBJ2-7; D gene uncertain. Germline CDR1 is MGHRA and CDR2 is YSYEKL. V was cut by 1 base and J by 3 bases, with 10 bases left in between. The CDR3 sequence is 14 residues long. The DNA for the CDR3 is TGCGCCAGCAGCCAAGGGTCTGCACTCTACGAGCAGTACTTC. This sequence encodes CASSQGSALYEQYF.

This clonotype occurred many times. This chain links TRBV3-1 with TRBJ1-2; no clear D gene. The V end lost 1 base, the J end lost 3 bases, and 15 bases lay between the germline ends. CDR1 is LGHDT and CDR2 is YNNKEL in the germline V gene (reference sequence). The CDR3 consists of 16 residues. The CDR3 protein is CASSQGSVSDHYGYTF. The CDR3 bases are TGTGCCAGCAGCCAAGGTTCCGTCTCGGATCACTATGGCTACACCTTC. The complete variable domain, with remaining parts taken from reference TRBV3-1 and TRBJ1-2, reads DTAVSQTPKYLVTQMGNDKSIKCEQNLGHDTMYWYKQDSKKFLKIMFSYNNKELIINETVPNRFSPKSPDKAHLNLHINSLELGDSAVYFCASSQGSVSDHYGYTFGSGTRLTVV.

This clonotype was picked up many times. The rearrangement joins TRBV5-1 to TRBJ1-1; D might be TRBD1 (6 bases). The germline gives CDR1 SGHRS, CDR2 YFSETQ. The length of the CDR3 is 14 residues. Trimming left V 4 bases short and J 1 base short, with 11 bases between. Written as DNA, the CDR3 is TGCGCCAGCAGCGTGGGACACTCGAACACTGAAGCTTTCTTT. Protein product: CASSVGHSNTEAFF. The full variable domain, its missing parts supplied by reference TRBV5-1 and TRBJ1-1, is KAGVTQTPRYLIKTRGQQVTLSCSPISGHRSVSWYQQTPGQGLQFLFEYFSETQRNKGNFPGRFSGRQFSNSRSEMNVSTLELGDSALYLCASSVGHSNTEAFFGQGTRLTVV.